This T cell receptor beta chain is drawn from a study of response to subunit inactivated influenza vaccine. MiXCR, applied by TCRdb to the RT-PCR reads, yields one record per CDR3 protein. This table holds 180,000 or so distinct CDR3 sequences, about an eighth found once. This clonotype was seen repeatedly, ten times or more. This CDR3 comprises 17 residues. Germline V gives CDR1 MNHNS, CDR2 SASEGT. Germline trimming cut 8 bases from V and 4 bases from J; bases unmatched to any gene: 13. Separately, the same data were catalogued under a study of T cells expressing NK-cell markers. That report adds: Synthesis of TCR beta cDNA relied on 5'RACE template switching carrying UMIs. What restricted sorting to alpha-beta TCR T cells in several experiments was an anti-gamma-delta TCR antibody. HCMV specificity of the expanded NKG2C+ T cell clones stayed unclear.

This material consisted of CD8+ T cells sorted from PBMCs, taken 11 to 12 days after vaccination. This TCR derives from a man aged 50 to 60 who received an inactivated influenza vaccine. The chain has TRBV6-1 and TRBJ2-3; 12 bases align to TRBD1. This CDR3 is CASGRDRGQISADTQYF. Here the CDR3 DNA reads TGTGCCAGCGGACGGGACAGGGGGCAGATTAGTGCAGATACGCAGTATTTT.